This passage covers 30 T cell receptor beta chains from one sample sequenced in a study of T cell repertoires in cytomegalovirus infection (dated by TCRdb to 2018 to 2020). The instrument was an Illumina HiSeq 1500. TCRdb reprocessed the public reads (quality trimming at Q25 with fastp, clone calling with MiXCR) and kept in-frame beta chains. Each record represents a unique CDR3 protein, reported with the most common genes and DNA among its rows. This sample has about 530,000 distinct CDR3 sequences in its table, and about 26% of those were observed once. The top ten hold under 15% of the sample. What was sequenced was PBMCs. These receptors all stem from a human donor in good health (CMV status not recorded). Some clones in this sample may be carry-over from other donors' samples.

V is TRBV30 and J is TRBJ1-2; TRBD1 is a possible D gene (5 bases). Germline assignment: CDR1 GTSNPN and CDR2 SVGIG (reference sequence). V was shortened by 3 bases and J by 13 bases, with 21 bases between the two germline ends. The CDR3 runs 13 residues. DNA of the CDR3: TGTGCCTGGAGGCCATTTCAGTGGGACGCTGGCACCTTC. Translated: CAWRPFQWDAGTF.

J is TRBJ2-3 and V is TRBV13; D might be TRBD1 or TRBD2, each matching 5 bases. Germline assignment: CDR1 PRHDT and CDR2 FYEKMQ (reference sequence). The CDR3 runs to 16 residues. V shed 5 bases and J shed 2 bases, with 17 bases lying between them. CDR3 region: CASSPRDGWNTDTQYF. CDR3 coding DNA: TGTGCCAGCAGCCCTCGGGACGGATGGAACACAGATACGCAGTATTTT.

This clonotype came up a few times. CDR3 region: CASSEGGGTSIYEQYF. The CDR3 DNA is TGCGCCAGCAGTGAGGGTGGGGGGACTAGCATCTACGAGCAGTACTTC. V gene TRBV10-2 combines with J gene TRBJ2-7; 9 bases agree with TRBD2. The CDR3 runs to 16 residues. The V and J ends lost 2 bases and 3 bases, in that order; junction bases with no gene match: 8. Germline CDR1 WSHSY, CDR2 SAAADI.

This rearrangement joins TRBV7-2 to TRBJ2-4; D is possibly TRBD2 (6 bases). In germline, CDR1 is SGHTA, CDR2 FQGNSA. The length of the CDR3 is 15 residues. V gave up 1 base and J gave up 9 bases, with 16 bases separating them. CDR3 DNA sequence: TGTGCCAGCAGCTTAGACTCGCGGGACGGGGGCATTCAGTACTTC. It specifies CASSLDSRDGGIQYF.

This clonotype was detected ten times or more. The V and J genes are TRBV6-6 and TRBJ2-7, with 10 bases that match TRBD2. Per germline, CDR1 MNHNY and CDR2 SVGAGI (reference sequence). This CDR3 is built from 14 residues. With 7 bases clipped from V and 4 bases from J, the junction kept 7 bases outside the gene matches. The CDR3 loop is CASTLAGANYEQYF. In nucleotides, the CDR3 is TGTGCCAGCACGCTAGCGGGAGCTAATTACGAGCAGTACTTC.

The DNA of the CDR3 is TGTGCCAGCAGCTTCAGGACTAGCTTGGAGGGCAATGAGCAGTTCTTC. This sequence encodes CASSFRTSLEGNEQFF. This chain uses TRBV13 with TRBJ2-1, with 8 bases lining up with TRBD2. Trimming cost V 3 bases and J 6 bases; bases outside gene matches: 10. The CDR3 has 16 amino acids. Germline V gives CDR1 PRHDT, CDR2 FYEKMQ (reference sequence).

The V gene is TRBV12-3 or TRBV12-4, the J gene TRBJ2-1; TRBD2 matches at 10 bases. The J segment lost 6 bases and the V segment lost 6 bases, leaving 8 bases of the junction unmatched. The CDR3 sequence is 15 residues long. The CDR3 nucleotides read TGTGCCAGCAGCCGAGCGGGAGGGCCGGGCAATGAGCAGTTCTTC. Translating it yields CASSRAGGPGNEQFF.

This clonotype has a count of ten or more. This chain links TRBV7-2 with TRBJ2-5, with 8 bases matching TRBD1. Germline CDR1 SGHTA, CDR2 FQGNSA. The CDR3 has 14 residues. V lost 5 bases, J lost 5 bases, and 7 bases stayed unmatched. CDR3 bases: TGTGCCAGCAGCCTCGGACAGGGTTTCGAGACCCAGTACTTC. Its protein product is CASSLGQGFETQYF.

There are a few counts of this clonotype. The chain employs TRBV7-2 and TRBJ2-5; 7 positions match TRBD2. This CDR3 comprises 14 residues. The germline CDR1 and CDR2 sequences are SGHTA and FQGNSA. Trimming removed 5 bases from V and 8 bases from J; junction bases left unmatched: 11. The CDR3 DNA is TGTGCCAGCAGCCGAGGGGCGGGAGAGGAAACCCAGTACTTC. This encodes CASSRGAGEETQYF.

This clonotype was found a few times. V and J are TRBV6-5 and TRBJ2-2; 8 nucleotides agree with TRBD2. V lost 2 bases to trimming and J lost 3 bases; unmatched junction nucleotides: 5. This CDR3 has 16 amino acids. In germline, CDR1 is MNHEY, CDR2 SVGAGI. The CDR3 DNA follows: TGTGCCAGCAGTTACCGCCCAGCGGGGGACACCGGGGAGCTGTTTTTT. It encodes CASSYRPAGDTGELFF.

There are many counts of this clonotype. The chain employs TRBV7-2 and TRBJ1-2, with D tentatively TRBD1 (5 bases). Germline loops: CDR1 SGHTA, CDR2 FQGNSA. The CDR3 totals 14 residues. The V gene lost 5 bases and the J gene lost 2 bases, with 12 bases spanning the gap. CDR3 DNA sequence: TGTGCCAGCAGCCCGGACATGATGAACTATGGCTACACCTTC. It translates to CASSPDMMNYGYTF. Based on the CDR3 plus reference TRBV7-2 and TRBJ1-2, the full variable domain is GAGVSQSPSNKVTEKGKDVELRCDPISGHTALYWYRQSLGQGLEFLIYFQGNSAPDKSGLPSDRFSAERTGGSVSTLTIQRTQQEDSAVYLCASSPDMMNYGYTFGSGTRLTVV.

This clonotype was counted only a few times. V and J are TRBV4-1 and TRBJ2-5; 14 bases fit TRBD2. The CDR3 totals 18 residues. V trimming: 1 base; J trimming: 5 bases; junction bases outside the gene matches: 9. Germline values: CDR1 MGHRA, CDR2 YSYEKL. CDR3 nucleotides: TGCGCCAGCAGCCAAGGGGGACTAGCGGGAGTTCGATCGGAGACCCAGTACTTC. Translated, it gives CASSQGGLAGVRSETQYF.

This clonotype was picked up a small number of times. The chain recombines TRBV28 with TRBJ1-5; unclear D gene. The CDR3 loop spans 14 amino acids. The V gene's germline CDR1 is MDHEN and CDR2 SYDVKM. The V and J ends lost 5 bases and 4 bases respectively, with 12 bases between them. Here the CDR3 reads CASSPGSVNQPQHF. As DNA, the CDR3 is TGTGCCAGCAGTCCCGGGTCCGTGAATCAGCCCCAGCATTTT. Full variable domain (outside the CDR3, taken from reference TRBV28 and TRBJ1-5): DVKVTQSSRYLVKRTGEKVFLECVQDMDHENMFWYRQDPGLGLRLIYFSYDVKMKEKGDIPEGYSVSREKKERFSLILESASTNQTSMYLCASSPGSVNQPQHFGDGTRLSIL.

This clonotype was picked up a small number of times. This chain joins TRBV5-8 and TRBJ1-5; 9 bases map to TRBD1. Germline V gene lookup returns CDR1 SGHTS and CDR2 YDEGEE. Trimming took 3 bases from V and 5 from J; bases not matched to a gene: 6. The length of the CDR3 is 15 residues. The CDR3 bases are TGTGCCAGCAGCTGGGGGGACAGGGATTATCAGCCCCAGCATTTT. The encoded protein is CASSWGDRDYQPQHF.

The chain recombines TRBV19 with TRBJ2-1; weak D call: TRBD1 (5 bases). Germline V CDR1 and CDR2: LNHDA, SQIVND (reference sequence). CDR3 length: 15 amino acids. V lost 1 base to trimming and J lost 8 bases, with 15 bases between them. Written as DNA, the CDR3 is TGTGCCAGTAGTATAGCTCCCACAGGACACGATGAGCAGTTCTTC. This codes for CASSIAPTGHDEQFF.

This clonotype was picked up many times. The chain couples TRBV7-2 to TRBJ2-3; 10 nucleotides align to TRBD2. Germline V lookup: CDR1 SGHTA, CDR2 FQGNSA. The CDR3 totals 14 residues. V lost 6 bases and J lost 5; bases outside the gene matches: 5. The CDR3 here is CASSLAGEVDTQYF. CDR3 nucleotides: TGTGCCAGCAGTCTAGCGGGAGAAGTAGATACGCAGTATTTT. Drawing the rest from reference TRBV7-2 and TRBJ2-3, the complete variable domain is GAGVSQSPSNKVTEKGKDVELRCDPISGHTALYWYRQSLGQGLEFLIYFQGNSAPDKSGLPSDRFSAERTGGSVSTLTIQRTQQEDSAVYLCASSLAGEVDTQYFGPGTRLTVL.

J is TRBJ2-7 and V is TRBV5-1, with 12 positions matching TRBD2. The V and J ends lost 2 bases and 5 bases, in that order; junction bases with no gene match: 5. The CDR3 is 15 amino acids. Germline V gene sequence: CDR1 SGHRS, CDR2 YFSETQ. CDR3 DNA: TGCGCCAGCAGCTTTCTAGCGGGAGGGCCCGACGAGCAGTACTTC. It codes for CASSFLAGGPDEQYF. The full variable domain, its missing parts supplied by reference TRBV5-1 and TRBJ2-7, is KAGVTQTPRYLIKTRGQQVTLSCSPISGHRSVSWYQQTPGQGLQFLFEYFSETQRNKGNFPGRFSGRQFSNSRSEMNVSTLELGDSALYLCASSFLAGGPDEQYFGPGTRLTVT.

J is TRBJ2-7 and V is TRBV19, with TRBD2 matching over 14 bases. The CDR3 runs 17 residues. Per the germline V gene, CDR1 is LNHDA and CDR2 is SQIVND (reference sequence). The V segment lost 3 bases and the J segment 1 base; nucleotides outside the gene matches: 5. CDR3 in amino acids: CASSIGTSGRKSYEQYF. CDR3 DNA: TGTGCCAGTAGTATCGGGACTAGCGGGAGAAAGTCCTACGAGCAGTACTTC.

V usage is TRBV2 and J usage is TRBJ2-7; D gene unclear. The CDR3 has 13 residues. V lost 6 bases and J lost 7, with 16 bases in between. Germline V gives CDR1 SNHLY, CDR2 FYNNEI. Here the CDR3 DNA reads TGTGCCAGCAGCTGGATCCCAGCAGGAGAGCAGTACGTC. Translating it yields CASSWIPAGEQYV.

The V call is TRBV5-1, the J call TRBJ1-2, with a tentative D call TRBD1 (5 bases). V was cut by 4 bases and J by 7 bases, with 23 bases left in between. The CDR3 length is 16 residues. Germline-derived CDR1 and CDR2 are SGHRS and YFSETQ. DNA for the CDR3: TGCGCCAGCAGCCACGGGGGAGTCGGGGAAGGAGCTGGCTACACCTTC. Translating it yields CASSHGGVGEGAGYTF.

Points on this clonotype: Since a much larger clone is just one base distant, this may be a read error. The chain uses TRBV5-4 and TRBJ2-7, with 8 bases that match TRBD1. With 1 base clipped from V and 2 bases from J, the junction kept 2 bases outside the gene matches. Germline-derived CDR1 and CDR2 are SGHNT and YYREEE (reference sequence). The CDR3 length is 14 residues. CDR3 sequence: CASSLRGQAYEQYF. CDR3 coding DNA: TGTGCCAGCAGCTTGAGGGGACAGGCCTACGAGCAGTACTTC.

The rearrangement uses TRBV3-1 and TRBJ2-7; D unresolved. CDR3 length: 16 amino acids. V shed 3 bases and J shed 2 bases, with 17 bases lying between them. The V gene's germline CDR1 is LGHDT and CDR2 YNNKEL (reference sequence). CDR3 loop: CASSHQDTPDPYEQYV. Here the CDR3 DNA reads TGTGCCAGCAGCCATCAAGACACCCCGGACCCCTACGAGCAGTACGTC.

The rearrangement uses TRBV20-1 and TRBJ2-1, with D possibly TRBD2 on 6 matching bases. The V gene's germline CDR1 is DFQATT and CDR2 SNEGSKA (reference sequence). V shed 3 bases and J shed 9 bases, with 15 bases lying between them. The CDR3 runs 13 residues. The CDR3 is CSASGQLGGEQFF. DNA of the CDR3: TGCAGTGCTAGCGGCCAGCTGGGGGGTGAGCAGTTCTTC.

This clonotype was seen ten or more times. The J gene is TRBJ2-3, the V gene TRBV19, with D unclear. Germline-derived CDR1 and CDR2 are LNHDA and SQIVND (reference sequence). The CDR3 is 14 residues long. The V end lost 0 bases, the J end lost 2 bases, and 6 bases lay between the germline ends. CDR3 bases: TGTGCCAGTAGTATAGACCGTTCCACAGATACGCAGTATTTT. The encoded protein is CASSIDRSTDTQYF.

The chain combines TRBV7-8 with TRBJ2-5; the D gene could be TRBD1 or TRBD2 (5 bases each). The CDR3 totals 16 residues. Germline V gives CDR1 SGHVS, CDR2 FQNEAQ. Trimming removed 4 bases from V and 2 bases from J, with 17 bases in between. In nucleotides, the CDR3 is TGTGCCAGCAGCTCCCTCACCGGGACCCTACAAGAGACCCAGTACTTC. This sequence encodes CASSSLTGTLQETQYF.

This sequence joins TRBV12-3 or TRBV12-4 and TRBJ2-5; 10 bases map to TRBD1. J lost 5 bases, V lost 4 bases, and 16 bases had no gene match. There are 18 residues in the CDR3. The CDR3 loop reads CASSYRGQGLMLEETQYF. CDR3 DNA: TGTGCCAGCAGTTACCGGGGACAGGGGTTGATGTTGGAGGAGACCCAGTACTTC.

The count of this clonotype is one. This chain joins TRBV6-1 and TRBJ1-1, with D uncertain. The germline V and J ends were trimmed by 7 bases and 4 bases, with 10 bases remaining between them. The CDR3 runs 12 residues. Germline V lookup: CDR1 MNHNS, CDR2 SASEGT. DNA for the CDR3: TGTGCCAGCAAACTAGGTCGCACTGAAGCTTTCTTT. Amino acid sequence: CASKLGRTEAFF.

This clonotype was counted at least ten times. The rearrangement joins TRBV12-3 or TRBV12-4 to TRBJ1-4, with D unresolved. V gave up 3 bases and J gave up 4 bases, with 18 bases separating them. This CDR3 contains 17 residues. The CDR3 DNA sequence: TGTGCCAGCAGTTTGGCCCACAGCGGGCGGAGTAATGAAAAACTGTTTTTT. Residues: CASSLAHSGRSNEKLFF.

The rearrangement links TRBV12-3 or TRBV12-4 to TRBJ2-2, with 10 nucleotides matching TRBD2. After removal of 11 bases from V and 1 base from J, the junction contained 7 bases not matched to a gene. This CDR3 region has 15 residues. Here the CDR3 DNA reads TGTGCCTGCCATAGCGGGAGGTGGAACACCGGGGAGCTGTTTTTT. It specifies CACHSGRWNTGELFF.

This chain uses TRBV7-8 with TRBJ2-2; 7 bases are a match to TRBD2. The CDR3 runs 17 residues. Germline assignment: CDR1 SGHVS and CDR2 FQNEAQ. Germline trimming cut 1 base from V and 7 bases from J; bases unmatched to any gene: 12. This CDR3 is CASSLDGLDVFVGELFF. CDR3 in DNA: TGTGCCAGCAGCTTAGATGGACTAGACGTATTTGTCGGGGAGCTGTTTTTT.